A selection of T cell receptor beta chains follows, all from one sample in a study of OX40 agonist ivuxolimab in advanced cancers. Assay used: immunoSEQ multiplex PCR; TCRdb lists only in-frame clones, some missing. The sample comprises about 7,700 clones, around 74% of which are singletons, and 35% to 40% rests with the top ten. The material sequenced was CD4+ or CD8+ T cells sorted from blood, taken in a trial of the OX40 agonist ivuxolimab. These receptor sequences come from an adult with an advanced solid tumor such as melanoma, head and neck, liver or kidney cancer. CDR3s include the opening cysteine and the closing phenylalanine or tryptophan. The D gene is left open where the match is weak. The size entry is marked missing in some rows and otherwise reads once, few, many or a size class.

clone_size j_call v_call d_call cdr3_nt cdr3_aa
- TRBJ1-6 TRBV9 TRBD1 TGTGCCAGCAGCGGACAGGGAGGAGATAATTCACCCCTCCACTTT CASSGQGGDNSPLHF
once TRBJ2-7 TRBV29-1 TRBD1 TGCAGCGTTGAAGGGACAGGGGGCATCTACGAGCAGTACTTC CSVEGTGGIYEQYF
- TRBJ2-3 TRBV28 TRBD2 TGTGCCAGCAGTTACGAACTAGCGGGAGGGAGGGGGTATTTT CASSYELAGGRGYF
- TRBJ1-6 TRBV21-1 - TGTGCCAGCAGCAAAGACAAGGGCGGGAATGATAATTCACCCCTCCACTTT CASSKDKGGNDNSPLHF
- TRBJ2-1 TRBV4-3 - TGCGCCAGCAGCTCTATAGCAGGGTCCTACAATGAGCAGTTCTTC CASSSIAGSYNEQFF
once TRBJ2-2 TRBV6-1 TRBD2 TGTGCCAGCAGTGAAGAGAGGTACTCTAGGCGGGGGAAATTTCTCGGGGAGCTGTTTTTT CASSEERYSRRGKFLGELFF
few TRBJ1-1 TRBV4-3 TRBD1 TGCGCCAGCAGCCGCTGGGACAGAACCGACACTGAAGCTTTCTTT CASSRWDRTDTEAFF
- TRBJ2-3 TRBV13 - TGTGCCAGCAGCTTAGGCCTGGGTGACGGGACGCAGTATTTT CASSLGLGDGTQYF
- TRBJ2-7 TRBV4-1 - TGCGCCAGCAGCCAAGCCGAGGCGGGCCAATACGAGCAGTACTTC CASSQAEAGQYEQYF
- TRBJ2-7 TRBV4-3 TRBD1 TGCGCCAGCAGCCAAGATGTTTTGAAGGGACAGGCTCCCTCCTACGAGCAGTACTTC CASSQDVLKGQAPSYEQYF
once TRBJ1-1 TRBV5-6 - TGTGCCAGCAGCTTATTGGGTGAAGCTTTCTTT CASSLLGEAFF
- TRBJ2-3 TRBV4-1 TRBD2 TGCGCCAGCAGCCAGACACAGCGGGAGAGGACAGATACGCAGTATTTT CASSQTQRERTDTQYF
few TRBJ2-7 TRBV28 - TGTGCCAGCAGTTTCGCCCCCGTTGTGGGACCGAGCTCCTACGAGCAGTACTTC CASSFAPVVGPSSYEQYF
- TRBJ2-3 TRBV11-3 - TGTGCCAGCAGCGGAGGGGTCGGGACAGATACGCAGTATTTT CASSGGVGTDTQYF
- TRBJ2-2 TRBV6-6 TRBD2 TGTGCCAGCAGCCCACTAGCGGGGGGGAACACCGGGGAGCTGTTTTTT CASSPLAGGNTGELFF
- TRBJ1-1 TRBV2 - TGTGCCAGGATCGGGCAGTGGGCAACTGAAGCTTTCTTT CARIGQWATEAFF
few TRBJ2-7 TRBV7-9 TRBD1 TGTGCCAGCAGCACTCCGGGACAGGAGCAGTACTTC CASSTPGQEQYF
- TRBJ2-7 TRBV27 - TGTGCCAGCAGTCCTATGTTATCGAGGGCCTACGAGCAGTACTTC CASSPMLSRAYEQYF
- TRBJ2-1 TRBV13 - TGTGCCAGCAGCCCACCCGGAGGGACCGGTGACCACAATGAGCAGTTCTTC CASSPPGGTGDHNEQFF
once TRBJ2-4 TRBV27 - TGTGCCAGCAGTTTGTCCAGGGCCGGGGCCAAAAACATTCAGTACTTC CASSLSRAGAKNIQYF